The T cell receptor (beta chain) described here comes from a study of post-analysis software for immune sequencing data. Study findings and constraints: Normalized Chao1 diversity in multiple sclerosis patients fell significantly below that of controls.

The library was made from cDNA and included unique molecular identifiers. Input populations of roughly 0.95 to 10 million T cells gave rise to approximately 480,000 cDNA molecules. MiXCR, applied by TCRdb to the PCR reads, yields one record per CDR3 protein. This table has under 900,000 distinct CDR3 sequences, approximately 53% appearing once. Worth noting for this clonotype: Its specificity is not known.

This clonotype was sampled from a girl aged 10-17 years with multiple sclerosis. What was sequenced was blood.

The CDR3 reads CSARGTALDDEQYF. CDR3 coding DNA: TGCAGTGCTAGGGGGACCGCGTTGGACGACGAGCAGTACTTC. The chain couples TRBV20-1 to TRBJ2-7; D is possibly TRBD1 or TRBD2 (5 bases each). The CDR3 sequence is 14 residues long. Trimming shortened V by 3 bases and J by 5 bases, and 17 bases separated the two germline ends. Germline CDR1 reads DFQATT; CDR2 reads SNEGSKA (reference sequence).